Reported below is one T cell receptor beta chain. It was RNA transcripts that yielded the amplified TCR beta CDR3 regions. RT-PCR in the first round (using the HTBI primer set) targeted the TCR CDR3. Each CDR3 protein is one row after TCRdb ran MiXCR on the multiplex PCR reads. This repertoire shows hundreds of thousands of distinct CDR3 sequences, around 19% found once; its top ten account for approximately 15%. These data belong to a study of T cells in Graves' hyperthyroidism and ophthalmopathy. V lost 5 bases to trimming and J lost 0 bases, with 22 bases between them. The CDR3 length is 18 residues.

Sequenced input: blood. The origin of this receptor is a woman aged 45-60 years with Graves' hyperthyroidism that later progressed to Graves' ophthalmopathy. The chain recombines TRBV12-3 or TRBV12-4 with TRBJ1-2; D not certain. The CDR3 reads CASSPTPAKTITNYGYTF. CDR3 DNA: TGTGCCAGCAGTCCGACCCCAGCGAAAACAATAACTAACTATGGCTACACCTTC.